A single sample is the source of the 14 T cell receptor beta chains below, sequenced in a study of blood T cell repertoires in COVID-19. This table comes from immunoSEQ multiplex PCR, and its TCRdb copy is limited to in-frame clones, with some not included. The sample lists about 170,000 clones, almost 85% occurring once. The sequenced sample was peripheral blood. These receptors were collected from a man between 35 and 55 years old who had recovered from COVID-19.

The rearrangement uses TRBV12-3 or TRBV12-4 and TRBJ2-7, with a weak D call TRBD1 (5 bases). The CDR3 consists of 11 residues. V gave up 5 bases and J gave up 9 bases, with 11 bases separating them. The CDR3 reads CASSPGLAQYF. The CDR3 region has the DNA TGTGCCAGCAGTCCAGGGCTCGCGCAGTACTTC.

The chain couples TRBV6-6 to TRBJ1-5; D unresolved. Germline CDR1 is MNHNY and CDR2 is SVGAGI (reference sequence). Trimming left V 5 bases short and J 1 base short, with 6 bases between. The CDR3 is made up of 13 amino acids. This chain's CDR3 is CASSPISNQPQHF. The CDR3 bases are TGTGCCAGCAGTCCAATCAGCAATCAGCCCCAGCATTTT.

This clone was counted a few times. The chain recombines TRBV30 with TRBJ1-3, with 8 bases lining up with TRBD1. CDR1 is GTSNPN and CDR2 is SVGIG in the germline V gene (reference sequence). The CDR3 is 15 residues long. Germline trimming cut 2 bases from V and 7 bases from J; bases unmatched to any gene: 10. The CDR3 DNA follows: TGTGCCTGGAGTTTATCCTGGACAGGGAGTAACACCATATATTTT. Protein product: CAWSLSWTGSNTIYF.

The rearrangement uses TRBV27 and TRBJ2-1, with D perhaps TRBD1 (5 bases). Trimming removed 6 bases at V and 0 bases at J, with 15 bases between. In germline, CDR1 is MNHEY, CDR2 SMNVEV (reference sequence). This CDR3 contains 16 residues. DNA for the CDR3: TGTGCCAGCAGCCCCTGGGGCTACTACTCCTACAATGAGCAGTTCTTC. It is translated as CASSPWGYYSYNEQFF.

This chain links TRBV6-5 with TRBJ2-3; no definite D call. V lost 10 bases to trimming and J lost 8 bases, with 19 bases between them. The CDR3 is made up of 13 amino acids. The V gene's germline CDR1 is MNHEY and CDR2 SVGAGI. The CDR3 sequence: CANSRREPGTQYF. The CDR3 bases are TGTGCCAACTCGCGACGAGAACCGGGTACGCAGTATTTT.

The V and J genes are TRBV4-3 and TRBJ1-4; 8 nucleotides line up with TRBD1. Germline V gene lookup returns CDR1 LGHNA and CDR2 YSLEER. The length of the CDR3 is 15 residues. V was pared by 4 bases and J by 2 bases, with 3 bases of the junction left unmatched. The CDR3 protein is CASSPQGVTNEKLFF. The CDR3 DNA reads as TGCGCCAGCAGCCCACAGGGGGTTACTAATGAAAAACTGTTTTTT.

V gene TRBV3-1 (or the pseudogene TRBV3-2) combines with J gene TRBJ2-7; TRBD1 matches at 10 bases. V was clipped by 5 bases and J by 3 bases; unmatched bases: 4. The germline V gene encodes CDR1 LGHDT and CDR2 YNNKEL (reference sequence). This CDR3 region has 14 residues. Written as DNA, the CDR3 is TGTGCCAGCAGCTGGACAGGGGGGGTCTACGAGCAGTACTTC. Amino acids: CASSWTGGVYEQYF.

The rearrangement links TRBV5-4 to TRBJ1-4, with D unclear. Germline V lookup: CDR1 SGHNT, CDR2 YYREEE (reference sequence). CDR3 length equals 16 residues. The V end lost 3 bases, the J end lost 5 bases, and 17 bases lay between the germline ends. The chain's CDR3 is CASSSVQEGTNEKLFF. Here the CDR3 DNA reads TGTGCCAGCAGCTCAGTCCAGGAGGGAACAAATGAAAAACTGTTTTTT.

The rearrangement uses TRBV2 and TRBJ2-5, with 10 positions matching TRBD1. There are 15 residues in the CDR3. The trim removed 2 bases at V and 4 bases at J, leaving 4 bases unmatched. Germline V CDR1 and CDR2: SNHLY, FYNNEI. CDR3 sequence reads: CASSEKGTGAETQYF. The CDR3, as DNA: TGTGCCAGCAGTGAAAAGGGGACAGGGGCAGAGACCCAGTACTTC.

The V and J genes are TRBV6-1 and TRBJ1-4; D unclear. This CDR3 region has 13 residues. The V end was cut by 3 bases, the J end by 8 bases, with 10 bases between. Per the germline V gene, CDR1 is MNHNS and CDR2 is SASEGT. The CDR3 region has the DNA TGTGCCAGCAGTGAGGCCCTGCGGGAAAAACTGTTTTTT. This translates into CASSEALREKLFF.

This rearrangement joins TRBV14 to TRBJ1-4, with D unresolved. Germline V CDR1 and CDR2: SGHDN, FVKESK. The length of the CDR3 is 14 residues. Trimming took 4 bases from V and 7 from J, leaving 13 bases between them. The CDR3 here is CASSPTRVGEKLFF. DNA of the CDR3: TGTGCCAGCAGCCCAACTCGGGTCGGTGAAAAACTGTTTTTT.

The chain is built from TRBV28 and TRBJ2-1, with TRBD2 matching 11 bases. The V segment lost 6 bases and the J segment 6 bases; nucleotides outside the gene matches: 7. The CDR3 totals 15 residues. Germline CDR1 MDHEN, CDR2 SYDVKM. This CDR3 reads CASRLLAGETNEQFF. As DNA, the CDR3 is TGTGCCAGCAGACTACTAGCGGGAGAAACCAATGAGCAGTTCTTC.

V and J are TRBV6-2 or TRBV6-3 and TRBJ2-5, with D unresolved. This CDR3 comprises 15 residues. CDR1 and CDR2 from the germline V gene are MNHEY and SVGEGT. Trimming shortened V by 5 bases and J by 7 bases, and 20 bases separated the two germline ends. Here the CDR3 reads CASSASPLDRVTQYF. The CDR3 coding sequence is TGTGCCAGCAGTGCGAGTCCCCTTGATCGGGTGACCCAGTACTTC.

This chain uses TRBV5-5 with TRBJ1-1, with D possibly being TRBD1 (5 bases). This CDR3 spans 15 amino acids. Germline CDR1 SGHKS, CDR2 YYEKEE (reference sequence). Trimming stripped 0 bases from V and 0 bases from J, with 9 bases between. In DNA form, the CDR3 reads TGTGCCAGCAGCTTGGGGCCGGGGGTGAACACTGAAGCTTTCTTT. Residues: CASSLGPGVNTEAFF.